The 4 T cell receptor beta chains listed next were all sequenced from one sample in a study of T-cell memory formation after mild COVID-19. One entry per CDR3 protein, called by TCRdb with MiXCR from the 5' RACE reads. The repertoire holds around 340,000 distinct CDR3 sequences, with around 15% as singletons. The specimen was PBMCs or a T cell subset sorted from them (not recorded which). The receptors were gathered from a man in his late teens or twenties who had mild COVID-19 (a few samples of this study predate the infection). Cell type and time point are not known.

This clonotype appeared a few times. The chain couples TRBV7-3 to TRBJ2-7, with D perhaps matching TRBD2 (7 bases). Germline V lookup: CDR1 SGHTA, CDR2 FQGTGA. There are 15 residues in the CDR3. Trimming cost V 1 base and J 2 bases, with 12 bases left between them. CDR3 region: CASSLMAGAPYEQYF. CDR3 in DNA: TGTGCCAGCAGCTTAATGGCGGGGGCCCCCTACGAGCAGTACTTC.

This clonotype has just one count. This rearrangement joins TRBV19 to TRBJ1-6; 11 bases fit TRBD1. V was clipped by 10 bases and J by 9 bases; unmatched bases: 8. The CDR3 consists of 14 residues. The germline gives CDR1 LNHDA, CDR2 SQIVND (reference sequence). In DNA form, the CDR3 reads TGTGCCACCGACTCGGGACAGGGGGGTTCACCCCTCCACTTT. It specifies CATDSGQGGSPLHF.

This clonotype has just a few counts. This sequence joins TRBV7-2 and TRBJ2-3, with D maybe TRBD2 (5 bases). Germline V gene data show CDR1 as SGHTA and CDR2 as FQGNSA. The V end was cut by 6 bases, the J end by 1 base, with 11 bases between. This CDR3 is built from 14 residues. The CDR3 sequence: CASRRNGGTDTQYF. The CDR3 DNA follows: TGTGCCAGCAGGCGTAACGGGGGCACAGATACGCAGTATTTT.

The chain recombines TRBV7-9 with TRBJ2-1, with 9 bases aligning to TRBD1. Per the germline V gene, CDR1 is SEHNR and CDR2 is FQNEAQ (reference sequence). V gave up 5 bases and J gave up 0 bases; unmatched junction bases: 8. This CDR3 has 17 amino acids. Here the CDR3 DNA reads TGTGCCAGCAGCGTGCCGGGACAGGGAATCTCCTACAATGAGCAGTTCTTC. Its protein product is CASSVPGQGISYNEQFF.